Below are 30 T cell receptor beta chains sequenced from a single sample in a study of cytomegalovirus exposure and HLA in healthy donors. PCR amplification relied on 60 Vbeta primers (plus 13 Jbeta primers). Assay: immunoSEQ multiplex PCR; the TCRdb copy retains only in-frame clones and omits some. Of about 190,000 clones in the sample, over 70% were seen once. The sample comprised PBMCs. The source of these receptors is a man aged 25-45 years in good health and CMV-seronegative.

This sequence joins TRBV19 and TRBJ2-3; D perhaps matches TRBD2 (5 bases). The CDR3 is made up of 13 amino acids. The V gene's germline CDR1 is LNHDA and CDR2 SQIVND (reference sequence). Trimming stripped 7 bases from V and 2 bases from J, with 10 bases between. The CDR3: CASKERSTDTQYF. The CDR3 DNA follows: TGTGCCAGTAAAGAGCGGTCCACAGATACGCAGTATTTT.

The chain carries TRBV5-1 and TRBJ2-7, with TRBD2 matching over 12 bases. Germline values: CDR1 SGHRS, CDR2 YFSETQ. V dropped 1 base and J dropped 6; count of bases not matched to a gene: 5. The CDR3 is 15 amino acids. The CDR3 is CASSLWASGGVEQYF. Here the CDR3 DNA reads TGCGCCAGCAGCTTGTGGGCTAGCGGGGGGGTCGAGCAGTACTTC.

This clone was recorded once. This chain links TRBV5-6 with TRBJ1-1, with TRBD1 as a possible D gene (5 bases). Germline lookup yields CDR1 SGHDT and CDR2 YYEEEE. CDR3 length: 12 amino acids. The V and J ends lost 5 bases and 8 bases respectively, with 13 bases between them. CDR3 coding DNA: TGTGCCAGCAGATGGGGGGACGGAGAAGCTTTCTTT. This translates into CASRWGDGEAFF.

This clone occurred once. V gene TRBV28 combines with J gene TRBJ2-5; possibly TRBD1 for D (5 bases). The CDR3 spans 13 residues. The V end lost 7 bases, the J end lost 5 bases, and 14 bases lay between the germline ends. Germline-derived CDR1 and CDR2 are MDHEN and SYDVKM. DNA for the CDR3: TGTGCCAGCATTCGAGCCCCAGGGGAGACCCAGTACTTC. Amino acids: CASIRAPGETQYF.

The chain joins TRBV15 to TRBJ1-1, with 8 nucleotides matching TRBD1. This CDR3 is built from 17 residues. Germline V CDR1 and CDR2: LNHNV, YYDKDF (reference sequence). With 5 bases clipped from V and 3 bases from J, the junction kept 14 bases outside the gene matches. In nucleotides, the CDR3 is TGTGCCACCAGCTCCCCCGCGGCAGGGGGCTTTGACACTGAAGCTTTCTTT. Its translation: CATSSPAAGGFDTEAFF.

This chain links TRBV18 with TRBJ1-1; no reliable D call. The germline V gene encodes CDR1 KGHSH and CDR2 LQKENI. V shed 4 bases and J shed 7 bases, with 10 bases lying between them. CDR3 length: 12 residues. The CDR3 loop is CASSRTDGEAFF. CDR3 DNA: TGTGCCAGCTCACGAACAGATGGTGAAGCTTTCTTT.

A few counts support this clone. The J gene is TRBJ1-1, the V gene TRBV19; D unresolved. Germline loops: CDR1 LNHDA, CDR2 SQIVND (reference sequence). V was pared by 5 bases and J by 3 bases, with 19 bases between. CDR3 length equals 16 residues. As DNA, the CDR3 is TGTGCCAGTAGTCTCCAGCGTGGGAGAGGGTACACTGAAGCTTTCTTT. Translating it yields CASSLQRGRGYTEAFF.

This clone was recorded a few times. The V call is TRBV4-3, the J call TRBJ2-1, with TRBD1 matching 7 bases. This CDR3 comprises 15 residues. Germline V CDR1 and CDR2: LGHNA, YSLEER. V trimming: 2 bases; J trimming: 7 bases; junction bases outside the gene matches: 8. The CDR3 loop is CASSQTGVDRNEQFF. The CDR3, as DNA: TGCGCCAGCAGCCAAACAGGGGTTGATAGAAATGAGCAGTTCTTC.

The chain joins TRBV7-2 to TRBJ2-6; D gene ambiguous. Germline CDR1 and CDR2: SGHTA and FQGNSA. The CDR3 length is 15 residues. Trimming left V 2 bases short and J 0 bases short, with 5 bases between. The CDR3 DNA sequence: TGTGCCAGCAGCTTATCGTCCTCTGGGGCCAACGTCCTGACTTTC. It is translated as CASSLSSSGANVLTF.

The rearrangement uses TRBV19 and TRBJ1-5; possible D gene TRBD1, 5 bases. The CDR3 contains 16 residues. V lost 2 bases and J 6 bases, leaving 17 bases between the germline ends. CDR1 and CDR2 from the germline V gene are LNHDA and SQIVND (reference sequence). The CDR3 nucleotides read TGTGCCAGTAGTATAAGGGGCGGCAGCGCTGGTCAGCCCCAGCATTTT. It translates to CASSIRGGSAGQPQHF.

The gene calls are TRBV12-5 and TRBJ1-2, with D unresolved. This CDR3 has 13 residues. V was trimmed by 1 base and J by 5 bases, leaving 8 bases between them. Germline V gives CDR1 LGHNT, CDR2 FRNRAP. CDR3: CASGLGDWYGYTF. CDR3 DNA: TGTGCTAGTGGTTTGGGAGATTGGTATGGCTACACCTTC.

This chain connects TRBV10-1 to TRBJ1-2; 11 bases fit TRBD1. The CDR3 runs to 16 residues. With 2 bases clipped from V and 6 bases from J, the junction kept 8 bases outside the gene matches. Per the germline V gene, CDR1 is WNHNN and CDR2 is SYGVQD (reference sequence). This CDR3 is CASSERTGGEVDGYTF. CDR3 DNA sequence: TGCGCCAGCAGTGAGCGGACAGGGGGCGAGGTAGATGGCTACACCTTC.

This CDR3 is CASSLGARLAGQETQYF. The CDR3 DNA reads TGTGCCAGCAGCTTGGGAGCTCGACTAGCGGGACAGGAGACCCAGTACTTC. The rearrangement uses TRBV5-4 and TRBJ2-5; the match to TRBD2 covers 11 bases. The CDR3 sequence is 17 residues long. V trimming: 0 bases; J trimming: 5 bases; junction bases outside the gene matches: 9. CDR1 is SGHNT and CDR2 is YYREEE in the germline V gene (reference sequence).

For this clone: Other DNA sequences in this specimen translate into the identical CDR3. CDR3 region: CASSAEETQYF. Written as DNA, the CDR3 is TGTGCCAGCAGTGCAGAAGAGACCCAGTACTTC. V usage is TRBV2 and J usage is TRBJ2-5; D uncertain. Germline CDR1 and CDR2: SNHLY and FYNNEI. Trimming removed 4 bases at V and 3 bases at J, with 3 bases between. The CDR3 extends over 11 amino acids. The entire variable domain, with the rest obtained from reference TRBV2 and TRBJ2-5, is as follows: EPEVTQTPSHQVTQMGQEVILRCVPISNHLYFYWYRQILGQKVEFLVSFYNNEISEKSEIFDDQFSVERPDGSNFTLKIRSTKLEDSAMYFCASSAEETQYFGPGTRLLVL.

The rearrangement uses TRBV10-2 and TRBJ2-4; TRBD1 matches 9 bases. The germline V gene encodes CDR1 WSHSY and CDR2 SAAADI. The CDR3 extends over 16 amino acids. The trim removed 3 bases at V and 5 bases at J, leaving 8 bases unmatched. The DNA of the CDR3 is TGCGCCAGCAGTGACAGGCCGGGACAGGGCGAAAACATTCAGTACTTC. Residues: CASSDRPGQGENIQYF.

J is TRBJ2-1 and V is TRBV2, with 9 positions matching TRBD2. The germline gives CDR1 SNHLY, CDR2 FYNNEI. There are 15 residues in the CDR3. The V segment lost 7 bases and the J segment 6 bases; nucleotides outside the gene matches: 10. The CDR3 nucleotides read TGTGCCAGCATTCTGGGGACTAGCTTCACCAATGAGCAGTTCTTC. Translating it yields CASILGTSFTNEQFF.

J is TRBJ2-1 and V is TRBV10-3, with TRBD2 matching over 10 bases. The CDR3 sequence is 16 residues long. Per germline, CDR1 ENHRY and CDR2 SYGVKD. V trimming: 5 bases; J trimming: 6 bases; junction bases outside the gene matches: 10. The CDR3 sequence: CAISQNQAGGSNEQFF. DNA for the CDR3: TGTGCCATCAGTCAAAACCAAGCGGGGGGGAGCAATGAGCAGTTCTTC.

The V gene is TRBV2, the J gene TRBJ2-1; the D gene is possibly TRBD2 (6 bases). CDR1 and CDR2 (germline): SNHLY, FYNNEI. With 1 base removed from V and 12 bases from J, the gap between germline ends came to 16 bases. The CDR3 spans 14 residues. The CDR3: CASSEEDQTEGQFF. The CDR3 nucleotides read TGTGCCAGCAGTGAAGAGGACCAAACGGAGGGGCAGTTCTTC.

The rearrangement links TRBV5-8 to TRBJ2-7; 8 bases are shared with TRBD1. There are 14 residues in the CDR3. Per germline, CDR1 SGHTS and CDR2 YDEGEE. Trimming took 2 bases from V and 2 from J; bases not matched to a gene: 3. The CDR3: CASSLTGGTYEQYF. CDR3 coding DNA: TGTGCCAGCAGCTTAACAGGGGGGACCTACGAGCAGTACTTC.

The rearrangement joins TRBV15 to TRBJ2-7, with 10 bases fitting TRBD2. Germline V CDR1 and CDR2: LNHNV, YYDKDF (reference sequence). The J segment lost 5 bases and the V segment lost 5 bases, leaving 12 bases of the junction unmatched. The CDR3 runs 16 residues. CDR3 protein: CATSFLTTSGRDEQYF. The CDR3 DNA follows: TGTGCCACCAGCTTCCTTACGACTAGCGGGCGCGACGAGCAGTACTTC.

The genes are TRBV6-5 and TRBJ1-1; D not resolved. The CDR3 contains 13 residues. With 6 bases removed from V and 5 bases from J, the gap between germline ends came to 13 bases. Per germline, CDR1 MNHEY and CDR2 SVGAGI. The CDR3 coding sequence is TGTGCCAGCAGGTTCTTAGCGTTGACTGAAGCTTTCTTT. Translating gives CASRFLALTEAFF.

J is TRBJ2-7 and V is TRBV2; possibly TRBD1 for D (5 bases). CDR3 length: 15 residues. Looked up from germline, CDR1 is SNHLY and CDR2 is FYNNEI. The V end was cut by 3 bases, the J end by 0 bases, with 12 bases between. CDR3 in DNA: TGTGCCAGCAGTGAGGGGCCTTTAAGCTCCTACGAGCAGTACTTC. Its protein is CASSEGPLSSYEQYF.

The V call is TRBV2, the J call TRBJ2-7, with D possibly TRBD2 on 7 matching bases. CDR3 length equals 13 residues. From germline, CDR1 is SNHLY and CDR2 FYNNEI. V gave up 6 bases and J gave up 6 bases, with 15 bases separating them. The DNA of the CDR3 is TGTGCCAGCAGGGGGTGGGGGGGCTCCGAGCAGTACTTC. Encoded protein: CASRGWGGSEQYF.

The genes are TRBV5-1 and TRBJ2-3, with 8 bases that match TRBD2. The CDR3 is 13 amino acids. Germline CDR1 reads SGHRS; CDR2 reads YFSETQ. V was clipped by 5 bases and J by 10 bases; unmatched bases: 9. In nucleotides, the CDR3 is TGCGCCAGCAGATTTTCTCCGGGGGGGCCGCAGTATTTT. This sequence encodes CASRFSPGGPQYF.

This chain links TRBV27 with TRBJ1-2; D perhaps matches TRBD1 (6 bases). Germline values: CDR1 MNHEY, CDR2 SMNVEV (reference sequence). The CDR3 length is 15 residues. The ends were cut back, 0 bases at V and 5 bases at J, with 13 bases in the middle. CDR3 DNA: TGTGCCAGCAGTTTATCGGTAGGGGGGGCGTATGGCTACACCTTC. It encodes CASSLSVGGAYGYTF.

This clone has more than one count but fewer than ten. V and J are TRBV29-1 and TRBJ1-4; D unresolved. V lost 6 bases, J lost 10 bases, and 21 bases lay in between. This CDR3 contains 14 residues. Germline CDR1 and CDR2: SQVTM and ANQGSEA. The CDR3 sequence is CSVFIGPRAGKLFF. The CDR3 DNA sequence: TGCAGCGTCTTCATTGGGCCGCGGGCAGGAAAACTGTTTTTT.

The rearrangement uses TRBV7-2 and TRBJ2-7; TRBD1 agrees at 9 bases. The junction had 9 bases not matched to a gene; V was cut back by 5 bases and J by 4 bases. CDR1 and CDR2 (germline): SGHTA, FQGNSA. The CDR3 is 15 residues long. The chain's CDR3 is CASSSTGGATYEQYF. CDR3 DNA: TGTGCCAGCAGCAGTACAGGGGGCGCAACTTACGAGCAGTACTTC.

The chain carries TRBV2 and TRBJ1-1; D not resolved. CDR3 size: 13 residues. Germline lookup yields CDR1 SNHLY and CDR2 FYNNEI. Deletions cut 4 bases from V and 4 bases from J, with 10 bases between. The chain's CDR3 is CASSAARGTEAFF. In DNA form, the CDR3 reads TGTGCCAGCAGTGCCGCGCGGGGCACTGAAGCTTTCTTT.

The rearrangement uses TRBV10-3 and TRBJ1-2, with a tentative D call TRBD1 (5 bases). CDR3 size: 15 residues. V lost 0 bases to trimming and J lost 7 bases, with 15 bases between them. Germline assignment: CDR1 ENHRY and CDR2 SYGVKD. CDR3 protein: CAISESGQGGFGYTF. CDR3 DNA: TGTGCCATCAGTGAGTCGGGGCAGGGAGGCTTTGGCTACACCTTC.

This clone appeared a single time. This sequence joins TRBV4-2 and TRBJ1-1, with a weak D call TRBD1 (6 bases). CDR3 length: 12 residues. Germline-derived CDR1 and CDR2 are LGHNA and YNFKEQ. V lost 5 bases and J 12 bases, leaving 16 bases between the germline ends. The CDR3 DNA is TGTGCCAGCAGCGAGGGACACCTGGCGACTTTCTTT. This codes for CASSEGHLATFF.